This TCR beta chain was profiled in a study of T cell responses to AZD1222 COVID-19 vaccine. Study results and limitations: The donors showed a predominance of white British ancestry and of females, with possible underestimation of clonal diversity. Spike as a whole was targeted by vaccine-associated CD4 TCRs, dominant at 160-218 and 743-854. Spike-specific TCR repertoires showed rising breadth and depth after two AZD1222 doses.

Per the germline V gene, CDR1 is SGHKS and CDR2 is YYEKEE (reference sequence). V lost 4 bases and J lost 0, with 16 bases in between. The CDR3 loop spans 16 amino acids. Some clones are missing from TCRdb's copy, which holds only in-frame ones; the method was immunoSEQ multiplex PCR. The data show around 150,000 clones, about 92% seen once. Concerning this clone itself: The antigen is not known.

Source: peripheral blood, taken 28 days after the second AZD1222 dose. The TCR originated in an adult who received the AZD1222 COVID-19 vaccine. This chain joins TRBV5-5 and TRBJ1-2; the D is unclear. The CDR3 sequence is CASSHWALSANYGYTF. CDR3 nucleotides: TGTGCCAGCAGCCATTGGGCCCTCAGCGCTAACTATGGCTACACCTTC.